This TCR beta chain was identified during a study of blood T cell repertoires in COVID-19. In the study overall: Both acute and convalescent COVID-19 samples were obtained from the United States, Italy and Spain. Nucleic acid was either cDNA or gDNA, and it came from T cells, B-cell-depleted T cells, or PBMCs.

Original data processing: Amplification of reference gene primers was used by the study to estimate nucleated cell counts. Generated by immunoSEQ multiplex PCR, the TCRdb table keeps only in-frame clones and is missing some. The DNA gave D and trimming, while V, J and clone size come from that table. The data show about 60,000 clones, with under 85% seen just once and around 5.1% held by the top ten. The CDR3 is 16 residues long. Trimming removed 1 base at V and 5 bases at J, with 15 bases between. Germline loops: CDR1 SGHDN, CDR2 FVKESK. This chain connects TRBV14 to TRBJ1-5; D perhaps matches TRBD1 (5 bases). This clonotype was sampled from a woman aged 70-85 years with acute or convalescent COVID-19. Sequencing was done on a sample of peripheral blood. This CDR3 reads CASSQVSWQGYQPQHF. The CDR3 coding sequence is TGTGCCAGCAGCCAAGTTTCTTGGCAGGGATATCAGCCCCAGCATTTT.